These 17 T cell receptor beta chains came from one sample sequenced in a study of T cell changes during pregnancy in multiple sclerosis (dated by TCRdb to about 2019). Library preparation used the immunoSEQ multiplex PCR assay. Imported from immuneACCESS, the table was reduced by TCRdb to in-frame sequences with V and J called. These copies leave out some clones; in studies compared against another copy, an unresolved V gene accounts for under half, and the cause of the remainder is not known. This sample comprises under 130,000 clones, 92% of them detected only once. The ten largest clones represent around 0.92% of the sample. The material was peripheral blood, obtained after pregnancy. Receptor source: a female donor with multiple sclerosis, enrolled in a pregnancy study.

The rearrangement joins TRBV21-1 to TRBJ2-7; TRBD1 is taken as the D call from the table, unchecked against the DNA. TRBV21-1 corresponds to a pseudogene. The CDR3 consists of 21 residues. CDR3 in DNA: TGTGCCAGCAGCAAAGGAGGAAACGGGAGACAGGGGCCCCCGTATTTGAACGAGCAGTACTTC. Translation: CASSKGGNGRQGPPYLNEQYF.

The genes are TRBV29-1 and TRBJ2-1; 12 nucleotides agree with TRBD2. The V and J ends lost 7 bases and 7 bases, in that order; junction bases with no gene match: 5. Per germline, CDR1 SQVTM and CDR2 ANQGSEA. This CDR3 is 13 amino acids long. The CDR3 spells CSGRLAGVNEQFF. The CDR3, as DNA: TGCAGCGGTCGACTAGCGGGAGTGAATGAGCAGTTCTTC.

The V and J genes are TRBV29-1 and TRBJ1-1; D gene uncertain. This CDR3 spans 13 amino acids. Trimming left V 6 bases short and J 2 bases short, with 13 bases between. The germline gives CDR1 SQVTM, CDR2 ANQGSEA. For the CDR3, the DNA is TGCAGCGTCGAACGAGGAAGCAACACTGAAGCTTTCTTT. Residues: CSVERGSNTEAFF.

The J gene is TRBJ2-2, the V gene TRBV7-2; 9 bases match TRBD2. CDR1 and CDR2 (germline): SGHTA, FQGNSA. The CDR3 has 16 residues. Germline trimming cut 3 bases from V and 4 bases from J; bases unmatched to any gene: 6. The CDR3 loop reads CASSFNSGSPTGELFF. CDR3 sequence (DNA): TGTGCCAGCAGCTTCAATAGCGGGAGCCCCACCGGGGAGCTGTTTTTT.

This clone was recorded only once. V gene TRBV29-1 combines with J gene TRBJ2-7, with 7 bases lining up with TRBD1. In germline, CDR1 is SQVTM, CDR2 ANQGSEA. Trimming at V came to 6 bases and at J to 4 bases, leaving 12 bases not matched to a gene. The CDR3 totals 14 residues. In nucleotides, the CDR3 is TGCAGCGTCGGCAGGACAGGTCGGGTTTACGAGCAGTACTTC. It encodes CSVGRTGRVYEQYF.

The V call is TRBV5-1, the J call TRBJ1-2, with D hard to call. V lost 0 bases and J 2 bases, leaving 8 bases between the germline ends. This CDR3 is built from 14 residues. Germline V gene lookup returns CDR1 SGHRS and CDR2 YFSETQ. The CDR3 sequence: CASSLAGENYGYTF. CDR3 in DNA: TGCGCCAGCAGCTTGGCCGGGGAGAACTATGGCTACACCTTC. The whole variable domain, remainder taken from reference TRBV5-1 and TRBJ1-2, is KAGVTQTPRYLIKTRGQQVTLSCSPISGHRSVSWYQQTPGQGLQFLFEYFSETQRNKGNFPGRFSGRQFSNSRSEMNVSTLELGDSALYLCASSLAGENYGYTFGSGTRLTVV.

The chain combines TRBV5-5 with TRBJ2-2; possibly TRBD2 for D (5 bases). Germline-derived CDR1 and CDR2 are SGHKS and YYEKEE (reference sequence). There are 15 residues in the CDR3. The V and J ends lost 3 bases and 5 bases respectively, with 14 bases between them. The CDR3 DNA reads TGTGCCAGCAGCTCATACTCGACGGGGACCGGGGAGCTGTTTTTT. Encoded protein: CASSSYSTGTGELFF.

The CDR3 region has the DNA TGCGCCAGCAGCTTAAATGTCGGGACAGGGAGAACCGGGGAGCTGTTTTTT. Protein sequence: CASSLNVGTGRTGELFF. The chain has TRBV5-1 and TRBJ2-2; 9 bases fit TRBD1. After removal of 2 bases from V and 5 bases from J, the junction contained 10 bases not matched to a gene. The CDR3 has 17 amino acids. Germline CDR1 reads SGHRS; CDR2 reads YFSETQ.

The rearrangement uses TRBV6-5 and TRBJ2-7, with a weak D call TRBD2 (6 bases). V was trimmed by 0 bases and J by 0 bases, leaving 9 bases between them. Per germline, CDR1 MNHEY and CDR2 SVGAGI. There are 15 residues in the CDR3. CDR3 amino acids: CASSYSGLLSYEQYF. For the CDR3, the DNA is TGTGCCAGCAGTTACTCGGGACTCCTCTCCTACGAGCAGTACTTC.

V usage is TRBV18 and J usage is TRBJ1-1; tentative D call: TRBD1 (6 bases). Trimming shortened V by 0 bases and J by 1 base, and 15 bases separated the two germline ends. Germline CDR1 reads KGHSH; CDR2 reads LQKENI. The CDR3 contains 17 residues. DNA for the CDR3: TGTGCCAGCTCACCACCATCGGGACATCCGGAGAACACTGAAGCTTTCTTT. Translation: CASSPPSGHPENTEAFF.

This chain connects TRBV9 to TRBJ2-7; 8 bases are a match to TRBD1. The CDR3 has 15 residues. The V gene end was trimmed by 0 bases and the J gene end by 4 bases; junction bases not matched to a gene: 6. CDR1 and CDR2 from the germline V gene are SGDLS and YYNGEE. CDR3: CASSVGQGIRYEQYF. DNA of the CDR3: TGTGCCAGCAGCGTAGGACAGGGGATAAGGTACGAGCAGTACTTC. Combining the CDR3 with reference TRBV9 and TRBJ2-7 gives the whole variable domain DSGVTQTPKHLITATGQRVTLRCSPRSGDLSVYWYQQSLDQGLQFLIQYYNGEERAKGNILERFSAQQFPDLHSELNLSSLELGDSALYFCASSVGQGIRYEQYFGPGTRLTVT.

V is TRBV7-3 and J is TRBJ2-2; D is uncertain. The V gene lost 3 bases and the J gene lost 6 bases, with 20 bases spanning the gap. Germline CDR1 and CDR2: SGHTA and FQGTGA. The CDR3 is 17 amino acids. CDR3 DNA sequence: TGTGCCAGCAGCTTCACCCCCCTCCCTAGAACTTCCGGGGAGCTGTTTTTT. It yields the protein CASSFTPLPRTSGELFF.

V gene TRBV5-1 combines with J gene TRBJ2-1; unclear D gene. The CDR3 length is 14 residues. In germline, CDR1 is SGHRS, CDR2 YFSETQ. Trimming cost V 3 bases and J 0 bases, with 7 bases left between them. The CDR3: CASSSLSSYNEQFF. The CDR3 nucleotides read TGCGCCAGCAGCTCCCTTTCCTCCTACAATGAGCAGTTCTTC.

This sequence joins TRBV10-3 and TRBJ1-3; TRBD1 agrees at 7 bases. V lost 2 bases and J lost 4; bases outside the gene matches: 5. The CDR3 consists of 15 residues. The germline V gene encodes CDR1 ENHRY and CDR2 SYGVKD. The CDR3 spells CAISEPTGAGNTIYF. CDR3 in DNA: TGTGCCATCAGTGAGCCCACAGGGGCGGGAAACACCATATATTTT.

This chain joins TRBV27 and TRBJ2-7; D is unclear. The CDR3 runs to 12 residues. V was cut by 6 bases and J by 6 bases, with 12 bases left in between. The germline V gene encodes CDR1 MNHEY and CDR2 SMNVEV (reference sequence). CDR3 region: CASSPSPGEQYF. Here the CDR3 DNA reads TGTGCCAGCAGCCCAAGTCCCGGCGAGCAGTACTTC.

Regarding this clone: Other DNA sequences within the sample encode an identical CDR3. V is TRBV30 and J is TRBJ1-5; D unclear. V was cut by 5 bases and J by 3 bases, with 11 bases left in between. The CDR3 is 13 amino acids. The germline V gene encodes CDR1 GTSNPN and CDR2 SVGIG (reference sequence). CDR3 protein: CAWSGGDNQPQHF. The CDR3 DNA sequence: TGTGCCTGGTCAGGAGGAGACAATCAGCCCCAGCATTTT.

The chain has TRBV27 and TRBJ2-7; 10 nucleotides line up with TRBD1. Germline lookup yields CDR1 MNHEY and CDR2 SMNVEV (reference sequence). With V trimmed by 5 bases and J by 2 bases, 24 bases remained unmatched. This CDR3 is built from 21 residues. The CDR3 nucleotides read TGTGCCAGCAGTACGTGCCCGGGACAGGGGACTGGATGGGACTACACCTACGAGCAGTACTTC. Translation gives CASSTCPGQGTGWDYTYEQYF.